This T cell receptor (beta chain) was recorded in a study of blood T cells in healthy people across ages. In its sample, this clonotype was seen a few times. PCR was performed a second time for roughly 7 to 11 cycles using a sample-barcoded 5' primer and a J-beta primer mix. TCRdb re-analysed the 5' RACE reads in MiXCR, keeping a single row per CDR3 protein. Of some 1,800,000 distinct CDR3 sequences listed, roughly two fifths were seen once; the top ten hold around 23%. The sequenced sample consisted of blood. The receptor comes from a human donor in good health.

This CDR3 is CASSQERGALDEQFF. In nucleotides, the CDR3 is TGCGCCAGCAGCCAAGAGAGGGGGGCGTTAGATGAGCAGTTCTTC. This sequence joins TRBV4-3 and TRBJ2-1; D possibly matches TRBD1 or TRBD2 (6 bases each). Trimming removed 0 bases from V and 8 bases from J, with 14 bases in between. The CDR3 spans 15 residues. Germline-derived CDR1 and CDR2 are LGHNA and YSLEER.